The present T cell receptor beta chain was sequenced within a study of radiation and T cells in renal cell carcinoma (dated by TCRdb to the early 2020s). Looking at the study overall: TCR beta sequencing covered roughly 53 samples in total, comprising approximately 26 tumors and around 27 peripheral blood samples. A total of roughly 3,900,000 unique CDR3 nucleotide sequences, encoding 2.5 million to 3 million unique CDR3 amino acid sequences, were found across all 50 or so samples.

The label giving this sample's time point can be read as: tumor resected at nephrectomy. The treatment or condition tag for this specimen amounts to: 15 Gy SBRT to primary tumor, nephrectomy 4 weeks later. The samples were obtained from a clinical trial, where primary renal cell carcinomas were treated with 15 Gy stereotactic body radiation therapy and then removed by nephrectomy 4 weeks afterward. Every patient had renal cell carcinoma of clear cell pathology. Tumors were mechanically dissociated, digested with collagenase/hyaluronidase at 37 °C, processed in gentleMACS C tubes, and stored in liquid nitrogen. The QIAamp DNA Blood Mini Kit (Qiagen) was used to prepare genomic DNA for TCR sequencing. The analyses included only samples that passed all quality control checks. CDR1 and CDR2 (SGHRS, YFSETQ) derive from the germline V gene. V trim: 4 bases; J trim: 0 bases; unmatched bases: 3. Taken from cysteine to phenylalanine, the CDR3 has 14 residues. Only the CDR3 portion is preserved as DNA: 42 bases, with reading frame beginning at the first base.

Following the manufacturer's recommendations, the immunoSEQ kit was used to generate TCR beta libraries from genomic DNA. Library preparation used a first multiplex PCR with proprietary primers, then a second PCR adding unique barcodes, with bead cleanups after each round. A positive control reaction and a negative control reaction, both provided in the kit, were run with every batch of samples. The final libraries were assessed on an Agilent 4200 TapeStation D1000 ScreenTape, pooled by volume, and quantified by qPCR. Sequencing was performed on an Illumina NextSeq500 with a MidOutput 150-cycle cartridge, and 156 Read1 and 15 Index1 cycles were run with kit custom primers. The pooled library was loaded at about 0.96 pM, and roughly 20% PhiX control was spiked in. From the authors' description of their analysis: The vendor-processed data were analyzed in R, and a clonotype was defined as all T cells that share the same CDR3 nucleotide sequence. In the clone abundance analyses, frequencies were normalized to the 10,000 most abundant clones in each sample. Public T cell clones, which averaged fewer than five per sample, were excluded before analysis. Dominant motif analysis used ImmunoMap with the PAM10 matrix, gap penalty 30 and homology threshold 0.3; motifs with cumulative frequency at least 0.01 counted as dominant. Tumor-enriched and baseline blood-enriched clonotypes were defined by at least a 32-fold difference in abundance between compartments. Tumor-blood repertoire similarity was measured with the Baroni-Urbani and Buser coefficient, and groups were compared using two-tailed Wilcoxon tests in R. TCRdb provides this immuneACCESS table in a form limited to in-frame rearrangements. Some clones are lacking; in checked studies, under half of them reflect an unresolved V gene, and why the rest are absent is not known. Clone size and V and J calls were adopted from that table, with D and trimming inferred from the DNA. The sample yields 15,000 to 20,000 clones; roughly 64% were counted once. Clones ranked in the top ten supply 27% of the sample.

On the study overall, not on this receptor specifically: Because only small tumor regions of approximately 0.91 g were available, intratumoral heterogeneity was not captured. With a single-armed trial design, the study had no way to address how radiation dose or scheduling affects the TCR repertoire. Compared with controls, irradiated tumors had higher TCR clonality, as the top 100 clonotypes made up an average of approximately 54% of the repertoire, versus around 45% in nephrectomy-only tumors. Compared with control tumors, irradiated tumors had a greater number of dominant CDR3 motifs, and these motifs made up a bigger portion of the repertoire. Because no pretreatment tumor biopsies were available, whether clonotypes were present in the tumor at baseline could not be determined. Top tumor clonotypes rose in blood from baseline to 2 weeks post-radiation, then contracted by 4 weeks, suggesting transient expansion of tumor-resident clones.

With regard to this clone: The antigen this receptor binds is unknown. Within one base of it there is no much larger clone, and no base qualities were kept.

The sample here was tumor tissue, taken from a patient whose treatment included radiotherapy and nephrectomy. The rearrangement joined TRBV5-1 to TRBJ1-1; 7 bases in the junction line up with TRBD1. The sequence was obtained from a woman in her 70s with renal cell carcinoma. The nucleotides read TGCGCCAGCAGCCCGACAGGGATGAACACTGAAGCTTTCTTT. Its protein product is CASSPTGMNTEAFF.